The 5 T cell receptor beta chains below all came from one sample that was sequenced in a study of T cell responses to AZD1222 COVID-19 vaccine. The protocol was immunoSEQ multiplex PCR, while the TCRdb copy is restricted to in-frame clones and leaves out a portion. The sample has 90,000 to 120,000 clones; roughly 86% are singletons. This specimen was peripheral blood, taken on day 0 of AZD1222 vaccination. The source of these receptors is an adult in good health.

This clone was seen once. The chain couples TRBV11-2 to TRBJ1-6; D is uncertain. Per the germline V gene, CDR1 is SGHAT and CDR2 is FQNNGV. The CDR3 consists of 15 residues. Trimming took off 2 bases at V and 3 bases at J, with 8 bases between the two ends. The CDR3 loop is CASSLSGSYNSPLHF. The CDR3 DNA reads as TGTGCCAGCAGCTTAAGTGGCAGCTATAATTCACCCCTCCACTTT.

This clone appeared once. The rearrangement joins TRBV7-9 to TRBJ1-6; 7 positions match TRBD1. Germline V CDR1 and CDR2: SEHNR, FQNEAQ (reference sequence). V trimming: 2 bases; J trimming: 7 bases; junction bases outside the gene matches: 5. The CDR3 is made up of 15 amino acids. This CDR3 is CASSLWQGENSPLHF. DNA of the CDR3: TGTGCCAGCAGCTTATGGCAGGGGGAAAATTCACCCCTCCACTTT.

The rearrangement links TRBV6-4 to TRBJ1-1; 9 bases line up with TRBD1. Germline V lookup: CDR1 MRHNA, CDR2 SNTAGT. With 6 bases clipped from V and 1 base from J, the junction kept 15 bases outside the gene matches. The CDR3 has 18 residues. This CDR3 reads CASSATPIQGAGNTEAFF. The CDR3 DNA follows: TGTGCCAGCAGCGCGACACCGATACAGGGGGCAGGGAACACTGAAGCTTTCTTT.

This clone was found a few times. The J gene is TRBJ1-6, the V gene TRBV10-1, with a weak D call TRBD1 (5 bases). V lost 7 bases and J 8 bases, leaving 15 bases between the germline ends. CDR1 is WNHNN, CDR2 SYGVQD, per germline (reference sequence). CDR3 length equals 14 residues. CDR3 DNA: TGCGCCAGCACTCTTGGGGGTGCCGATTCACCCCTCCACTTT. It specifies CASTLGGADSPLHF.

The DNA for the CDR3 is TGTGCCATGTCAGGGGTTCGTTATAGGGGAGCTTTCTTT. It is translated as CAMSGVRYRGAFF. V usage is TRBV6-4 and J usage is TRBJ1-1, with D possibly matching TRBD1 (6 bases). CDR3 size: 13 residues. V shed 10 bases and J shed 10 bases, with 22 bases lying between them. From germline, CDR1 is MRHNA and CDR2 SNTAGT.